The 17 T cell receptor beta chains below were found in one sample sequenced in a study of T cells in Graves' hyperthyroidism and ophthalmopathy (dated by TCRdb to about 2019). The method behind the library was multiplex PCR. These reads were obtained on an Illumina HiSeq 2000. The TCR beta CDR3 regions were amplified from the RNA transcripts. The TCR CDR3 was subjected to a first round of RT-PCR using the HTBI primer set and the Qiagen OneStep RT-PCR kit. In TCRdb, the public reads were trimmed at Q25 with fastp and aligned with MiXCR, with productive beta chains retained. Rows merge per CDR3 protein into single entries with the most common DNA and genes. The sample has roughly 740,000 distinct CDR3 sequences on record, around 15% of them singletons. Around 8% of the sample rests with the top ten. The source material was blood. Every receptor here comes from a man aged 18 to 29 with Graves' hyperthyroidism.

The table lists this clonotype with many counts. V and J are TRBV28 and TRBJ2-2, with 9 nucleotides matching TRBD1. Unmatched junction bases numbered 0, after V lost 3 bases and J lost 1 base. The germline V gene has CDR1 MDHEN and CDR2 SYDVKM. This CDR3 spans 15 amino acids. The CDR3 nucleotides read TGTGCCAGCAGTTTGGACAGGGGGAACACCGGGGAGCTGTTTTTT. Its protein is CASSLDRGNTGELFF. The full variable domain, its missing parts supplied by reference TRBV28 and TRBJ2-2, is DVKVTQSSRYLVKRTGEKVFLECVQDMDHENMFWYRQDPGLGLRLIYFSYDVKMKEKGDIPEGYSVSREKKERFSLILESASTNQTSMYLCASSLDRGNTGELFFGEGSRLTVL.

The J gene is TRBJ2-1, the V gene TRBV15; no firm D call. The length of the CDR3 is 13 residues. Trimming took 1 base from V and 9 from J, leaving 10 bases between them. The germline CDR1 and CDR2 sequences are LNHNV and YYDKDF (reference sequence). The CDR3 is CATSRVASPEQFF. The CDR3 DNA sequence: TGTGCCACCAGCAGAGTGGCGTCCCCTGAGCAGTTCTTC.

This clonotype was detected only a few times. The V gene is TRBV11-2, the J gene TRBJ1-1, with D possibly being TRBD1 (6 bases). The CDR3 is 14 residues long. Trimming stripped 6 bases from V and 4 bases from J, with 15 bases between. Germline V gene lookup returns CDR1 SGHAT and CDR2 FQNNGV. CDR3 sequence reads: CASSPTRGFTEAFF. For the CDR3, the DNA is TGTGCCAGCAGTCCGACGAGGGGGTTCACTGAAGCTTTCTTT.

This clonotype was detected ten times or more. The gene calls are TRBV11-2 and TRBJ2-1; 7 positions agree with TRBD2. This CDR3 contains 16 residues. J lost 5 bases, V lost 6 bases, and 13 bases had no gene match. CDR1 is SGHAT and CDR2 is FQNNGV in the germline V gene. CDR3 region: CASRLLGGREDNEQFF. In DNA form, the CDR3 reads TGTGCCAGCAGACTCCTAGGAGGGAGGGAAGACAATGAGCAGTTCTTC. Full variable domain (remainder filled in from reference TRBV11-2 and TRBJ2-1): EAGVAQSPRYKIIEKRQSVAFWCNPISGHATLYWYQQILGQGPKLLIQFQNNGVVDDSQLPKDRFSAERLKGVDSTLKIQPAKLEDSAVYLCASRLLGGREDNEQFFGPGTRLTVL.

The rearrangement links TRBV7-9 to TRBJ1-2, with D perhaps TRBD1 (5 bases). Trimming removed 5 bases at V and 6 bases at J, with 22 bases between. The CDR3 contains 16 residues. In germline, CDR1 is SEHNR, CDR2 FQNEAQ (reference sequence). CDR3 protein: CASSKIQAPRTHGYTF. The CDR3 DNA is TGTGCCAGCAGCAAAATACAGGCCCCCCGGACCCATGGCTACACCTTC.

This clonotype was counted ten times or more. V usage is TRBV30 and J usage is TRBJ2-1, with TRBD2 identical over 10 bases. CDR3 length: 16 residues. V lost 2 bases and J lost 8; bases outside the gene matches: 12. Germline assignment: CDR1 GTSNPN and CDR2 SVGIG (reference sequence). CDR3 DNA sequence: TGTGCCTGGAGTCTATCTAGCGGGAGTGTGACGGATGAGCAGTTCTTC. Encoded protein: CAWSLSSGSVTDEQFF.

The chain joins TRBV3-1 to TRBJ2-1; D gene ambiguous. Germline V gene lookup returns CDR1 LGHDT and CDR2 YNNKEL (reference sequence). The V end was cut by 0 bases, the J end by 2 bases, with 11 bases between. There are 16 residues in the CDR3. CDR3 DNA: TGTGCCAGCAGCCAAGATGACACAGACCCCTACAATGAGCAGTTCTTC. This translates into CASSQDDTDPYNEQFF.

In its sample, this clonotype was seen many times. This chain joins TRBV10-3 and TRBJ2-3; D gene ambiguous. The CDR3 length is 16 residues. Germline CDR1 is ENHRY and CDR2 is SYGVKD. With 3 bases removed from V and 6 bases from J, the gap between germline ends came to 19 bases. CDR3 coding DNA: TGTGCCATCAGTGATGGGGTGACCTCCGAGAGGGATACGCAGTATTTT. Protein: CAISDGVTSERDTQYF.

This clonotype has more than one count but fewer than ten. This chain uses TRBV25-1 with TRBJ1-6, with D possibly TRBD1 on 5 matching bases. The germline V gene encodes CDR1 MGHDK and CDR2 SYGVNS. Trimming pared 7 bases from V and 4 bases from J, leaving 14 bases between. The CDR3 contains 15 residues. The CDR3 spells CASTLSTAYNSPLHF. The CDR3, as DNA: TGTGCCAGCACCCTGTCGACAGCTTATAATTCACCCCTCCACTTT.

This clonotype was detected many times. This chain connects TRBV3-1 to TRBJ2-7; 11 bases agree with TRBD2. The germline V gene has CDR1 LGHDT and CDR2 YNNKEL (reference sequence). The CDR3 contains 14 residues. The trim removed 4 bases at V and 4 bases at J, leaving 3 bases unmatched. The CDR3 bases are TGTGCCAGCAGCCTTAGCGGGAGGGCGTACGAGCAGTACTTC. Translation: CASSLSGRAYEQYF.

This clonotype showed up just a few times. The chain couples TRBV11-2 to TRBJ2-7; 9 bases match TRBD2. The V gene's germline CDR1 is SGHAT and CDR2 FQNNGV. The CDR3 is 14 amino acids. The V gene end was trimmed by 10 bases and the J gene end by 3 bases; junction bases not matched to a gene: 10. This CDR3 reads CANRDSGSSYEQYF. CDR3 DNA sequence: TGTGCCAACAGGGATAGCGGGAGTAGCTACGAGCAGTACTTC.

This clonotype was seen more than once but under ten times. This chain connects TRBV19 to TRBJ2-5, with a weak D call TRBD2 (5 bases). V dropped 5 bases and J dropped 4 bases, with 20 bases sitting between them. CDR3 length: 16 residues. Looked up from germline, CDR1 is LNHDA and CDR2 is SQIVND (reference sequence). The CDR3 bases are TGTGCCAGTAGTCACGTGAGACTACGTGGTCTAGAGACCCAGTACTTC. Its protein is CASSHVRLRGLETQYF.

At least ten counts were recorded for this clonotype. The chain links TRBV24-1 to TRBJ2-1; TRBD2 matches at 11 bases. The germline V gene encodes CDR1 KGHDR and CDR2 SFDVKD. The junction had 14 bases not matched to a gene; V was cut back by 3 bases and J by 8 bases. There are 18 residues in the CDR3. The CDR3: CATSDPNPVSGRADEQFF. For the CDR3, the DNA is TGTGCCACCAGTGATCCCAACCCCGTTAGCGGGAGGGCCGATGAGCAGTTCTTC.

The chain combines TRBV7-2 with TRBJ1-1; D is possibly TRBD1 (5 bases). This CDR3 spans 18 amino acids. The germline CDR1 and CDR2 sequences are SGHTA and FQGNSA. The V end lost 5 bases, the J end lost 5 bases, and 27 bases lay between the germline ends. CDR3 sequence reads: CASSLLWEQGPPRTEAFF. The CDR3 coding sequence is TGTGCCAGCAGCCTGCTTTGGGAGCAGGGCCCACCAAGGACTGAAGCTTTCTTT.

At least ten counts were recorded for this clonotype. The chain combines TRBV27 with TRBJ2-1; 13 nucleotides match TRBD2. Per germline, CDR1 MNHEY and CDR2 SMNVEV (reference sequence). V was clipped by 3 bases and J by 8 bases; unmatched bases: 4. The CDR3 runs to 15 residues. CDR3 sequence reads: CASSLRTSGSYEQFF. CDR3 in DNA: TGTGCCAGCAGTTTGAGGACTAGCGGGAGTTATGAGCAGTTCTTC.

This clonotype has at least ten counts. The chain recombines TRBV30 with TRBJ2-1; no clear D. Trimming shortened V by 2 bases and J by 6 bases, and 14 bases separated the two germline ends. The CDR3 has 14 residues. Germline V gene sequence: CDR1 GTSNPN, CDR2 SVGIG (reference sequence). The CDR3: CAWSLHGGLNEQFF. As DNA, the CDR3 is TGTGCCTGGAGTTTACACGGCGGTCTCAATGAGCAGTTCTTC.

Only a few counts were recorded for this clonotype. V usage is TRBV24-1 and J usage is TRBJ2-3, with 11 bases fitting TRBD1. Germline V CDR1 and CDR2: KGHDR, SFDVKD. V lost 4 bases to trimming and J lost 4 bases; unmatched junction nucleotides: 3. This CDR3 has 15 residues. The CDR3 loop is CATSDRTGGADTQYF. The DNA of the CDR3 is TGTGCCACCAGTGACAGGACAGGGGGCGCAGATACGCAGTATTTT.